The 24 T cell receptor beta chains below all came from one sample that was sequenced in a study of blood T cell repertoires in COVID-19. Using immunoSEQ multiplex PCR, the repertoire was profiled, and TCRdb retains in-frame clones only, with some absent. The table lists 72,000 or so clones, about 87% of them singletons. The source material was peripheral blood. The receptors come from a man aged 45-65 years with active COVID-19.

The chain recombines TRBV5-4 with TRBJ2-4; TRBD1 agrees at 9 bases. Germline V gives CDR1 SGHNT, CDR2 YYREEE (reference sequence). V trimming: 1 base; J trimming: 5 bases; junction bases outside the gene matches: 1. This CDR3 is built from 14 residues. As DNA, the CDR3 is TGTGCCAGCAGCTTGACAGGGGGCGAAAACATTCAGTACTTC. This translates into CASSLTGGENIQYF.

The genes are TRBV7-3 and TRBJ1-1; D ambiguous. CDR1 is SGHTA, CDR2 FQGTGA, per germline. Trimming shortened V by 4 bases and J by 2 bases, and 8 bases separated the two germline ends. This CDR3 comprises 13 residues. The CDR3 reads CASSSTLNTEAFF. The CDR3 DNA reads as TGTGCCAGCAGCTCCACATTAAACACTGAAGCTTTCTTT.

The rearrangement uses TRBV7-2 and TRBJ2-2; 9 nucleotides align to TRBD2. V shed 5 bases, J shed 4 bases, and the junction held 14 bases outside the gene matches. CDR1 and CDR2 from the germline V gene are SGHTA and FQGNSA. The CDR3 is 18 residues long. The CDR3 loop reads CASSGRFGGGRATGELFF. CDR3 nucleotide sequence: TGTGCCAGCAGCGGCCGATTTGGAGGCGGGAGGGCCACCGGGGAGCTGTTTTTT.

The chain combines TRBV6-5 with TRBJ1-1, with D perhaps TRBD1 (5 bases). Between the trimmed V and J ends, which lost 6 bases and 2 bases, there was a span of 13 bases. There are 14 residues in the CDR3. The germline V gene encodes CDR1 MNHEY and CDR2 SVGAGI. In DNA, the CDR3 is TGTGCCAGCAGCGGTAGACAGCCCAACACTGAAGCTTTCTTT. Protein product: CASSGRQPNTEAFF.

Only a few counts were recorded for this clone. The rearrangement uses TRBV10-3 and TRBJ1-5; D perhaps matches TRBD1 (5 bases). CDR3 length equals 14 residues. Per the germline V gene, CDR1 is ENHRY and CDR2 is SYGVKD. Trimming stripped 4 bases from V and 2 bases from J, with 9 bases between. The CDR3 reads CAISGQGGNQPQHF. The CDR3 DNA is TGTGCCATCAGTGGGCAGGGTGGCAATCAGCCCCAGCATTTT.

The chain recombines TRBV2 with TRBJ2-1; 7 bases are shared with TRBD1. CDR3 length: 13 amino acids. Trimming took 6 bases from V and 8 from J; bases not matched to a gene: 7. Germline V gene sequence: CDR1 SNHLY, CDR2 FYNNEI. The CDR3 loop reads CASSLNRGDEQFF. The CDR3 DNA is TGTGCCAGCAGCCTAAACAGGGGCGATGAGCAGTTCTTC.

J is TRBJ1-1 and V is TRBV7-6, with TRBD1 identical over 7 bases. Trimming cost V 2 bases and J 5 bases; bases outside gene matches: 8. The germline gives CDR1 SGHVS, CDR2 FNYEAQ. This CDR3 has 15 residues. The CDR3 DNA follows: TGTGCCAGCAGCTTACAGGGGGTTTTGGTTACTGAAGCTTTCTTT. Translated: CASSLQGVLVTEAFF.

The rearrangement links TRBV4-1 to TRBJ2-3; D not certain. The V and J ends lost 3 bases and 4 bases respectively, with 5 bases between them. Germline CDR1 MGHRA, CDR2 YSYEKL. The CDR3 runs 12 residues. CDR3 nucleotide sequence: TGCGCCAGCAGCCACAGGTCAGATACGCAGTATTTT. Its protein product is CASSHRSDTQYF.

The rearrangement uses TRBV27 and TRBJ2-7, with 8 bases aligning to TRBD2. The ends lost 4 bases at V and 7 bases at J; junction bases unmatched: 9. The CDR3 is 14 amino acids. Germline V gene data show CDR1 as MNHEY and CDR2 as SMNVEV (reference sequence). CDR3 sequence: CASSWGLGSGEQYF. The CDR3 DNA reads TGTGCCAGCAGTTGGGGACTAGGTTCTGGGGAGCAGTACTTC.

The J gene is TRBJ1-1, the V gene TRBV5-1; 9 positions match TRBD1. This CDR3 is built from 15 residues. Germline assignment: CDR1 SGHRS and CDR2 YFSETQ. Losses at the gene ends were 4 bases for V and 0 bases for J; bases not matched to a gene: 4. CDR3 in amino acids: CASSLGTGMNTEAFF. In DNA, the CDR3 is TGCGCCAGCAGCCTAGGGACAGGGATGAACACTGAAGCTTTCTTT.

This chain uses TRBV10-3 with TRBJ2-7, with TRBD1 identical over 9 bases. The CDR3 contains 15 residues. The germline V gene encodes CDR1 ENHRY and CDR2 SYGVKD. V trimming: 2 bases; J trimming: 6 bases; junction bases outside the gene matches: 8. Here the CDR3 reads CAISERGTGTGEQYF. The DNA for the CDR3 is TGTGCCATCAGTGAGCGCGGGACAGGGACGGGCGAGCAGTACTTC.

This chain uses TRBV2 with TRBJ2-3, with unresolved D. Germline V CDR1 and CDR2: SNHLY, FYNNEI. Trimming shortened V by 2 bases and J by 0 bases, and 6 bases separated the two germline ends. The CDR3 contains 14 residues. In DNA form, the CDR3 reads TGTGCCAGCAGTGAAAGAACTAGCACAGATACGCAGTATTTT. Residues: CASSERTSTDTQYF. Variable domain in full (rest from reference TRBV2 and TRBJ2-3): EPEVTQTPSHQVTQMGQEVILRCVPISNHLYFYWYRQILGQKVEFLVSFYNNEISEKSEIFDDQFSVERPDGSNFTLKIRSTKLEDSAMYFCASSERTSTDTQYFGPGTRLTVL.

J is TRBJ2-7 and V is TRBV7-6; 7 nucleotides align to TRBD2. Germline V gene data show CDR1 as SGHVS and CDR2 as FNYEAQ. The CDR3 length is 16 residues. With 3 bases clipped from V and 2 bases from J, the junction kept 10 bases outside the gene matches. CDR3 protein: CASSLGGTGKAYEQYF. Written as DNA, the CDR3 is TGTGCCAGCAGCTTGGGAGGGACTGGGAAAGCCTACGAGCAGTACTTC.

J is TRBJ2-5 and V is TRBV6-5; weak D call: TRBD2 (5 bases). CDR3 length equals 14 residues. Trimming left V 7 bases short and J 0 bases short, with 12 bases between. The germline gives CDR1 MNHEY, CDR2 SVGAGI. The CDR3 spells CASTKGGYQETQYF. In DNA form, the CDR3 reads TGTGCCAGCACTAAGGGCGGGTACCAAGAGACCCAGTACTTC.

The CDR3 DNA sequence: TGTGCCAGCAGCGGCCGGGGACTAGCGGGTTACACAGATACGCAGTATTTT. It is translated as CASSGRGLAGYTDTQYF. V usage is TRBV9 and J usage is TRBJ2-3; 12 bases align to TRBD2. V was clipped by 3 bases and J by 2 bases; unmatched bases: 7. This CDR3 is 17 amino acids long. Germline loops: CDR1 SGDLS, CDR2 YYNGEE.

This CDR3 is CASSLDTTRGGGYTF. The CDR3 DNA reads TGTGCCAGCAGCTTAGATACAACACGGGGGGGAGGCTACACCTTC. This chain links TRBV7-9 with TRBJ1-2, with D perhaps TRBD1 (5 bases). V dropped 1 base and J dropped 8 bases, with 17 bases sitting between them. CDR3 size: 15 residues. Germline assignment: CDR1 SEHNR and CDR2 FQNEAQ (reference sequence).

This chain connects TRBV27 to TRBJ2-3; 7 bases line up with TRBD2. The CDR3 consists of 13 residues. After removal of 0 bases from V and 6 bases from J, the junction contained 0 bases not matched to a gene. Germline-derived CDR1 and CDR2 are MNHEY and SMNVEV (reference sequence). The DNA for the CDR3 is TGTGCCAGCAGTTTATCGCGGGAGGATACGCAGTATTTT. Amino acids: CASSLSREDTQYF.

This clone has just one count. This chain's CDR3 is CSVGETTGGYTF. The CDR3 coding sequence is TGCAGCGTCGGCGAAACGACAGGCGGCTACACCTTC. This chain connects TRBV29-1 to TRBJ1-2; perhaps TRBD1 as D (6 bases). The CDR3 is made up of 12 amino acids. Germline V lookup: CDR1 SQVTM, CDR2 ANQGSEA. Trimming left V 6 bases short and J 8 bases short, with 16 bases between.

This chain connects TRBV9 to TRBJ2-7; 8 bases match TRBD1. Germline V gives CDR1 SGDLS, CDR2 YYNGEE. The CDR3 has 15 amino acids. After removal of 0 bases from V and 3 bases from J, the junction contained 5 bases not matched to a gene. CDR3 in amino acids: CASSVVRTGLYEQYF. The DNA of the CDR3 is TGTGCCAGCAGCGTAGTTAGGACAGGGCTCTACGAGCAGTACTTC. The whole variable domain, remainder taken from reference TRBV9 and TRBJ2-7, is DSGVTQTPKHLITATGQRVTLRCSPRSGDLSVYWYQQSLDQGLQFLIQYYNGEERAKGNILERFSAQQFPDLHSELNLSSLELGDSALYFCASSVVRTGLYEQYFGPGTRLTVT.

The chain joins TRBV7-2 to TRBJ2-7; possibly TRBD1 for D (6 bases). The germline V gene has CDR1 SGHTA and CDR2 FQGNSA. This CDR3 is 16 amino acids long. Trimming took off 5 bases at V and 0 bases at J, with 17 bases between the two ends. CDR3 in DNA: TGTGCCAGCAGCCAAGAGGGGGTAAAGGGCTCCTACGAGCAGTACTTC. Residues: CASSQEGVKGSYEQYF.

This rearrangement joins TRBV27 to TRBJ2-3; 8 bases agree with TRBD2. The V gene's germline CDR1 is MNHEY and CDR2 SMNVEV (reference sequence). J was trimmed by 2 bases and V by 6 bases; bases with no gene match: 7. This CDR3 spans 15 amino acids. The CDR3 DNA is TGTGCCAGCAGCCGGGGGGGGGACATCACAGATACGCAGTATTTT. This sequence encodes CASSRGGDITDTQYF.

CDR3 in amino acids: CASSLLRTGSRETQYF. In DNA, the CDR3 is TGTGCCAGCAGCCTGCTCCGGACAGGGTCACGGGAGACCCAGTACTTC. This chain uses TRBV7-6 with TRBJ2-5, with TRBD1 identical over 8 bases. CDR1 SGHVS and CDR2 FNYEAQ come from the germline V gene. V lost 5 bases and J lost 5; bases outside the gene matches: 13. The CDR3 is 16 amino acids.

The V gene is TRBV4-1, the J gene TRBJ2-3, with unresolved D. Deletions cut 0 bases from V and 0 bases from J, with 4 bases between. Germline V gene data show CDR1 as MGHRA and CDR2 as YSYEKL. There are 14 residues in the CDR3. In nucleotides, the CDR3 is TGCGCCAGCAGCCAAGAACTCAGCACAGATACGCAGTATTTT. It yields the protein CASSQELSTDTQYF.

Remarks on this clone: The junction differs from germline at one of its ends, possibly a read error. The chain's CDR3 is CASSYLGLGWF. The CDR3 nucleotides read TGTGCCAGCAGTTACTTGGGACTAGGGTGGTTC. The rearrangement links TRBV6-2 or TRBV6-3 to TRBJ2-7, with TRBD2 matching over 8 bases. The germline V gene encodes CDR1 MNHEY and CDR2 SVGEGT. This CDR3 is 11 amino acids long.